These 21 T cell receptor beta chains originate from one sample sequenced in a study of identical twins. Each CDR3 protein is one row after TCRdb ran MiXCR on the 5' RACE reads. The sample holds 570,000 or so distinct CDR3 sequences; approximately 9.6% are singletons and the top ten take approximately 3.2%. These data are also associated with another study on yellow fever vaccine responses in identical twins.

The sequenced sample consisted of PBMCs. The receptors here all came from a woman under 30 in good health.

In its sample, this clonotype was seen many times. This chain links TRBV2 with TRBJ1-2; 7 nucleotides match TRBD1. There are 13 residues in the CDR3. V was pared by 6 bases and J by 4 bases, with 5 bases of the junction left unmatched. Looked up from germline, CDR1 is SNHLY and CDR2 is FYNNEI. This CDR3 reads CASRQGRAYGYTF. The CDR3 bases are TGTGCCAGCAGACAGGGGCGGGCCTATGGCTACACCTTC.

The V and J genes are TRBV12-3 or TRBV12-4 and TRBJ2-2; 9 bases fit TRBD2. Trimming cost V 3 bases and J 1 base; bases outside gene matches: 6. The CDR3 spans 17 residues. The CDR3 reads CASSFSAGGGNTGELFF. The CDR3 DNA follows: TGTGCCAGCAGTTTTTCAGCGGGGGGTGGGAACACCGGGGAGCTGTTTTTT.

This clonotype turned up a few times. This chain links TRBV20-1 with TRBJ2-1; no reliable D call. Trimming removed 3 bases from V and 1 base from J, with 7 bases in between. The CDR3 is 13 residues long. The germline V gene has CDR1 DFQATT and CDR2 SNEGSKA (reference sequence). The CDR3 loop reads CSARPTSYNEQFF. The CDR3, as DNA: TGCAGTGCTAGGCCAACTTCCTACAATGAGCAGTTCTTC.

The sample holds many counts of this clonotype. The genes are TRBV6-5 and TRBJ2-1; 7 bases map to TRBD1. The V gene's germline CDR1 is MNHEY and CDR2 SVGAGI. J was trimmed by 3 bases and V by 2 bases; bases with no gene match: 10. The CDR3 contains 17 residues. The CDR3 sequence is CASSYTPPGGYYNEQFF. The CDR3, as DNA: TGTGCCAGCAGTTACACACCTCCAGGGGGTTACTACAATGAGCAGTTCTTC.

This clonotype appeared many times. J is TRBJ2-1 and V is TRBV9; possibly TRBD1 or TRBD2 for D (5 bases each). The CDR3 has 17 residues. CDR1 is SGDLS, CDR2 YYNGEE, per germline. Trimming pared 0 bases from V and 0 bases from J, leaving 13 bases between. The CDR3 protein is CASSVGEGPSSYNEQFF. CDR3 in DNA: TGTGCCAGCAGCGTAGGAGAGGGGCCGAGCTCCTACAATGAGCAGTTCTTC.

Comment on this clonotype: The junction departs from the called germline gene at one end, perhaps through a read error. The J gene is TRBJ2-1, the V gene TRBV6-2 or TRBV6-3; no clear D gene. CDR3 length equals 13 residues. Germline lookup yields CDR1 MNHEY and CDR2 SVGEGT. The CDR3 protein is CTSSPTNWNEQFF. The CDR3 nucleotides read TGTACCAGCAGTCCGACAAATTGGAATGAGCAGTTCTTC.

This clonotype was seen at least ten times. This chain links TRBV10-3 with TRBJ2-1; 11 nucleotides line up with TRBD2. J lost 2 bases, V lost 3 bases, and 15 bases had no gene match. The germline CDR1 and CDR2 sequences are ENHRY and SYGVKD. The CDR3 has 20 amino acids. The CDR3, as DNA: TGTGCCATCAGTGAAATGGCTAGCGGGAGGTTGGACCCCCCCTACAATGAGCAGTTCTTC. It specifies CAISEMASGRLDPPYNEQFF.

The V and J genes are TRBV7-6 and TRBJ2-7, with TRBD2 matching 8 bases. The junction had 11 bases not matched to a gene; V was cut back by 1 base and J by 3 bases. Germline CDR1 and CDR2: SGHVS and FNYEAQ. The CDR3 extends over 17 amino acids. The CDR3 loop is CASSLVGPAGDFYEQYF. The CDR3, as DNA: TGTGCCAGCAGCTTAGTAGGGCCAGCGGGAGATTTCTACGAGCAGTACTTC. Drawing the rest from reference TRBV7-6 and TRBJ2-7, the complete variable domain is GAGVSQSPRYKVTKRGQDVALRCDPISGHVSLYWYRQALGQGPEFLTYFNYEAQQDKSGLPNDRFSAERPEGSISTLTIQRTEQRDSAMYRCASSLVGPAGDFYEQYFGPGTRLTVT.

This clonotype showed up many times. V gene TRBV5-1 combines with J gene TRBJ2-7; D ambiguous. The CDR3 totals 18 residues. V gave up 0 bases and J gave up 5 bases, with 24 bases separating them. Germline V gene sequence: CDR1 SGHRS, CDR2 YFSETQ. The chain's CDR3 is CASSLVKVLTDSLDEQYF. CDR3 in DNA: TGCGCCAGCAGCTTGGTAAAGGTATTAACCGATTCCCTAGACGAGCAGTACTTC.

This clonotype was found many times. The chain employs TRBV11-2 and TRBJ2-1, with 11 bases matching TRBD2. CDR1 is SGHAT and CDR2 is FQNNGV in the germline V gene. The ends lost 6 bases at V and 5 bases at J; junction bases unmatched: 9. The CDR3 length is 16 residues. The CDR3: CASRKGLAERNNEQFF. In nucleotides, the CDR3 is TGTGCCAGCAGGAAGGGACTAGCGGAAAGGAACAATGAGCAGTTCTTC.

CDR3 sequence reads: CSVRGGPDTQYF. The CDR3 nucleotides are TGCAGTGTTCGGGGGGGCCCAGATACGCAGTATTTT. This chain joins TRBV20-1 and TRBJ2-3; 8 bases are shared with TRBD2. Losses at the gene ends were 7 bases for V and 4 bases for J; bases not matched to a gene: 4. There are 12 residues in the CDR3. Looked up from germline, CDR1 is DFQATT and CDR2 is SNEGSKA (reference sequence).

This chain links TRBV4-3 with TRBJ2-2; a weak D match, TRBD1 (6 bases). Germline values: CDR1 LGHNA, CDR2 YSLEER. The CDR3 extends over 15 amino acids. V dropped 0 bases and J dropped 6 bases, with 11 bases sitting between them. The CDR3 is CASSQDRGGSGELFF. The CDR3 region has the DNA TGCGCCAGCAGCCAAGACAGGGGCGGGTCCGGGGAGCTGTTTTTT.

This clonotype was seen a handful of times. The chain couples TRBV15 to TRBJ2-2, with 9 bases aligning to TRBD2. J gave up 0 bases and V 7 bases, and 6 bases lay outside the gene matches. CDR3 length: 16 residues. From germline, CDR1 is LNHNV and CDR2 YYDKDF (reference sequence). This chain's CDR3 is CATIQRGDANTGELFF. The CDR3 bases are TGTGCCACCATCCAGCGGGGGGACGCGAACACCGGGGAGCTGTTTTTT. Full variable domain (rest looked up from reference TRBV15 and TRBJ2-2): DAMVIQNPRYQVTQFGKPVTLSCSQTLNHNVMYWYQQKSSQAPKLLFHYYDKDFNNEADTPDNFQSRRPNTSFCFLDIRSPGLGDTAMYLCATIQRGDANTGELFFGEGSRLTVL.

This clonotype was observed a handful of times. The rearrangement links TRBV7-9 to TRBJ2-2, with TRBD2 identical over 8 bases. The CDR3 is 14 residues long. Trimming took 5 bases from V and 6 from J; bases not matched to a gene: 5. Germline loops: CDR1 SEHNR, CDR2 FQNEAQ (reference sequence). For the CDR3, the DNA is TGTGCCAGCAGCCGTGGACTAGCAGCCGGGGAGCTGTTTTTT. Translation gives CASSRGLAAGELFF.

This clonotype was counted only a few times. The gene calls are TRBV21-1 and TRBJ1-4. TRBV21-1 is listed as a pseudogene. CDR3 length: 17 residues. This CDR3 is CASSKEGRLATNEKLFF. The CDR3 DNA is TGTGCCAGCAGCAAAGAGGGACGGCTTGCAACTAATGAAAAACTGTTTTTT.

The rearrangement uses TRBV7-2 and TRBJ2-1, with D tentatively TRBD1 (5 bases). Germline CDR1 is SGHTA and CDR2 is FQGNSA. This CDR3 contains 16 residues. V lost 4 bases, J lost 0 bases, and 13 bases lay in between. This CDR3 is CASSSTGQPSYNEQFF. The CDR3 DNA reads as TGTGCCAGCAGCTCCACAGGCCAACCCTCCTACAATGAGCAGTTCTTC.

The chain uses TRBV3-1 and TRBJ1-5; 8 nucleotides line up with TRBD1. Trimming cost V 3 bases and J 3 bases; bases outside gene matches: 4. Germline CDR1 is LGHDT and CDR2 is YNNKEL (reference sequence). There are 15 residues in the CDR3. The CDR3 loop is CASSQAGGVNQPQHF. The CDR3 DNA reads TGTGCCAGCAGCCAGGCAGGGGGCGTCAATCAGCCCCAGCATTTT.

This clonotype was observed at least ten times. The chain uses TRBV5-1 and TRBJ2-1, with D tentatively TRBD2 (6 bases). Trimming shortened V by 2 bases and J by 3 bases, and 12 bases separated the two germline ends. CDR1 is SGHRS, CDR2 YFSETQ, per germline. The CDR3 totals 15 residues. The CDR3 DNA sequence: TGCGCCAGCAGCTTCTCGGGAGTCATCTACAATGAGCAGTTCTTC. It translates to CASSFSGVIYNEQFF.

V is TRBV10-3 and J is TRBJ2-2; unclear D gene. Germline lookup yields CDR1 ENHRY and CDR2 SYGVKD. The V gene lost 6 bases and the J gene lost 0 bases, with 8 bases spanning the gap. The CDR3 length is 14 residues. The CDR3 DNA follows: TGTGCCATCAGGACCGAACCGAACACCGGGGAGCTGTTTTTT. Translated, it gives CAIRTEPNTGELFF.

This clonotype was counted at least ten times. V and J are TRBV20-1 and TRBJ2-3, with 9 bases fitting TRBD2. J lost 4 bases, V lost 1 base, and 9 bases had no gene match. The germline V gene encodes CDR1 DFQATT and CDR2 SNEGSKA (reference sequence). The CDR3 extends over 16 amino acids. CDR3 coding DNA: TGCAGTGCTAGAGTATTTTTGCGGGGGGGCCCAGATACGCAGTATTTT. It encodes CSARVFLRGGPDTQYF.

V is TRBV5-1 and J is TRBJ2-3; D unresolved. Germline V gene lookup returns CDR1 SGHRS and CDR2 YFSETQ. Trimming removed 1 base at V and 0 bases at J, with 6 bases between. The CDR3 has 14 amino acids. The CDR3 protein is CASSLTPSTDTQYF. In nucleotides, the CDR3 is TGCGCCAGCAGCTTGACCCCAAGCACAGATACGCAGTATTTT.